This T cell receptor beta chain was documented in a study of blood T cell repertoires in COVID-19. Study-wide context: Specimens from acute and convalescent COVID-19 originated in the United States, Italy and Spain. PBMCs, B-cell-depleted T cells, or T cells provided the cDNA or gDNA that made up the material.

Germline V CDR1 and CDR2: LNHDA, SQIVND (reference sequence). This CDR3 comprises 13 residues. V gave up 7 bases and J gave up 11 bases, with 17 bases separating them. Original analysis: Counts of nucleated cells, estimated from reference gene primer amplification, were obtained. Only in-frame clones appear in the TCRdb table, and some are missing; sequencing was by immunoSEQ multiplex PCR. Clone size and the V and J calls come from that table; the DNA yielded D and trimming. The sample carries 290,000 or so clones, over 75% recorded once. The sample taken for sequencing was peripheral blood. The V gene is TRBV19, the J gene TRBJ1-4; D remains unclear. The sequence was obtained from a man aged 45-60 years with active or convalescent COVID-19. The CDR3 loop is CASTSTVRGKLFF. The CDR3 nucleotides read TGTGCCAGTACCTCAACCGTGCGGGGTAAACTGTTTTTT.